This T cell receptor beta chain was documented in a study of OX40 agonist ivuxolimab in advanced cancers. Whole-study results and caveats: By week 6 at 0.1 to 3.0 mg/kg, blood CD4+ and CD8+ T cells had expanded clonally.

As to this clone: What it binds is not known.

The table came from immunoSEQ multiplex PCR; TCRdb's copy has only in-frame clones and leaves some out. The sample lists over 50,000 clones, about 84% occurring once. This CDR3 is built from 19 residues. CDR1 is LGHNA and CDR2 is YNFKEQ in the germline V gene. The trim removed 0 bases at V and 6 bases at J, leaving 14 bases unmatched. This sequence was found in an adult with an advanced solid tumor such as melanoma, head and neck, liver or kidney cancer. This chain joins TRBV4-2 and TRBJ2-2, with 9 bases matching TRBD2. This material consisted of CD4+ or CD8+ T cells sorted from blood, taken in a trial of the OX40 agonist ivuxolimab. CDR3: CASSQEVTSGSGRPGELFF. In DNA form, the CDR3 reads TGTGCCAGCAGCCAAGAAGTGACTAGCGGCTCGGGGCGACCCGGGGAGCTGTTTTTT.